These 4 T cell receptor beta chains originate from one sample sequenced in a study of TIL therapy for anti-PD-1-resistant metastatic lung cancer. The libraries were made with immunoSEQ v3. Produced via immunoSEQ multiplex PCR; TCRdb's table is partial and in-frame only. The sample carries tens of thousands of clones, 80% to 90% recorded once. Time point in this sample: pre-treatment sample, taken before nivolumab and TIL therapy. The sequences come from blood, collected at baseline. Source of these receptors: a person aged 25 to 80 with non-small cell lung cancer.

The V and J genes are TRBV19 and TRBJ1-1; no clear D gene. Trimming removed 3 bases from V and 7 bases from J, with 12 bases in between. This CDR3 is 13 amino acids long. Germline V CDR1 and CDR2: LNHDA, SQIVND (reference sequence). CDR3: CASSIMGIHEAFF. The CDR3 DNA sequence: TGTGCCAGTAGTATCATGGGGATTCATGAAGCTTTCTTT.

The rearrangement links TRBV29-1 to TRBJ2-1; D ambiguous. CDR1 is SQVTM, CDR2 ANQGSEA, per germline. The CDR3 has 15 amino acids. V was pared by 1 base and J by 7 bases, with 17 bases between. Here the CDR3 reads CSVEATNLLGNEQFF. CDR3 nucleotides: TGCAGCGTTGAAGCCACCAACCTTCTAGGGAATGAGCAGTTCTTC.

The rearrangement uses TRBV6-4 and TRBJ2-1; D assignment may be TRBD1 or TRBD2 (5 bases each). The germline gives CDR1 MRHNA, CDR2 SNTAGT. The CDR3 has 15 residues. V shed 4 bases and J shed 10 bases, with 20 bases lying between them. The chain's CDR3 is CASSAEDSPRGEQFF. CDR3 bases: TGTGCCAGCAGTGCAGAAGACAGCCCGAGGGGAGAGCAGTTCTTC.

The J gene is TRBJ1-4, the V gene TRBV10-3; 9 nucleotides align to TRBD1. Trimming at V came to 6 bases and at J to 0 bases, leaving 8 bases not matched to a gene. The CDR3 length is 17 residues. Germline V gives CDR1 ENHRY, CDR2 SYGVKD. Here the CDR3 DNA reads TGTGCCATCAGCGGACAGGGGAGAGGATCAACTAATGAAAAACTGTTTTTT. This gives the protein CAISGQGRGSTNEKLFF.